This T cell receptor (beta chain) is from a study of T cells after posttransplantation cyclophosphamide. Study-wide findings and caveats: Blood and skin or GI T cell repertoires showed limited TRB overlap. After PTCy, TRB diversity resembled that of CNI/methotrexate controls.

TCRdb keeps only in-frame clones here, not all; method: immunoSEQ multiplex PCR. Of around 21,000 clones in the sample, about nine tenths were seen once. Concerning this clone itself: Its antigen is as yet unknown.

Germline CDR1 and CDR2: MDHEN and SYDVKM. The CDR3 length is 16 residues. The junction had 15 bases not matched to a gene; V was cut back by 6 bases and J by 8 bases. Cyclophosphamide on days +3 and +4 followed busulfan-fludarabine conditioning and a marrow graft. The receptor was isolated from a female patient in her forties who received an allogeneic stem cell transplant from a related donor, was CMV-positive, and had no GVHD. Some T cells may be graft donor cells. The source material was PBMCs, sampled after allogeneic stem cell transplant with posttransplant cyclophosphamide. The chain links TRBV28 to TRBJ2-1, with 8 bases identical to TRBD2. CDR3 coding DNA: TGTGCCAGCAGCCCAGGGTGGTTAGCGGGATTCGATGAGCAGTTCTTC. Encoded protein: CASSPGWLAGFDEQFF.